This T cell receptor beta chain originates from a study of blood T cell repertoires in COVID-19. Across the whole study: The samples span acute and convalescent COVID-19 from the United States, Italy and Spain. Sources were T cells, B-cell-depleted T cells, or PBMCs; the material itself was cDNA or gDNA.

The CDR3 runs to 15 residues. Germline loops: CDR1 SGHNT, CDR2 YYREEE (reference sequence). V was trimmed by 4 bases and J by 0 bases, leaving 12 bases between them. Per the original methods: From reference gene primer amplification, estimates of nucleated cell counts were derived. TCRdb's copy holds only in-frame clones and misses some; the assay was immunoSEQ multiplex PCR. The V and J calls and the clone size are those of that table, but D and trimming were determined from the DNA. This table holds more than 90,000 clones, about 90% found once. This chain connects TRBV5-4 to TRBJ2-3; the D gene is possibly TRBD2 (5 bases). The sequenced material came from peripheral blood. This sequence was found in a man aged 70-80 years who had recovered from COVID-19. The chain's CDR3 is CASSPSWTSTDTQYF. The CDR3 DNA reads TGTGCCAGCAGCCCTAGCTGGACTAGCACAGATACGCAGTATTTT.